This TCR beta chain was recovered during a study of blood T cells in healthy people across ages. Study information: When template switching was applied, about one barcoded beta molecule was captured per two T cells.

This clonotype was recorded many times. Its antigen is not identified. The germline gene is not matched at one end of the junction; a read error may be the cause. They isolated at least 6.5 million PBMCs from each sample. CDR1 and CDR2 from the germline V gene are MNHEY and SMNVEV (reference sequence). This CDR3 contains 16 residues. PCR was performed a second time for about 7 to 12 cycles using a sample-barcoded 5' primer and a J-beta primer mix. All samples gave at least 2.5 million CDR3-containing paired-end reads. TCRdb re-called the 5' RACE reads with MiXCR, one entry per CDR3 protein. Of over 1,500,000 distinct CDR3 sequences listed, just under 50% were seen once; the top ten hold less than 2.5%. Study results and limitations: Age showed a roughly linear inverse relationship with TCR beta diversity per million T cells.

This clonotype was sampled from a woman aged 40 to 50 in good health. The sequenced sample consisted of blood. The chain uses TRBV27 and TRBJ2-6, with D uncertain. The CDR3 sequence is CASSLLGGSGANVLTF. CDR3 sequence (DNA): TGTGCCAGCAGCTTATTGGGTGGCTCTGGGGCCAACGTCCTGACTTTC.